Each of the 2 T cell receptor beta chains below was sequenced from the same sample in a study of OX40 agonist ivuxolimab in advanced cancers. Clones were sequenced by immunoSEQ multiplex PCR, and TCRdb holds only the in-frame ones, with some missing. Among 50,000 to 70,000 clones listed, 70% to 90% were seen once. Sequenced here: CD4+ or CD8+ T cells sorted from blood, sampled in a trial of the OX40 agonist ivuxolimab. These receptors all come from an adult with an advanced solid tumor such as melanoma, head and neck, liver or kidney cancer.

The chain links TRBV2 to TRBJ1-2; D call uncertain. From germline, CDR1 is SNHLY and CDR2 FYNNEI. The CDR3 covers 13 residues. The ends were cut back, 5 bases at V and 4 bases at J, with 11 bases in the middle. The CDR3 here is CASSPQPLYGYTF. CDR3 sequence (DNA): TGTGCCAGCAGTCCCCAACCTCTCTATGGCTACACCTTC.

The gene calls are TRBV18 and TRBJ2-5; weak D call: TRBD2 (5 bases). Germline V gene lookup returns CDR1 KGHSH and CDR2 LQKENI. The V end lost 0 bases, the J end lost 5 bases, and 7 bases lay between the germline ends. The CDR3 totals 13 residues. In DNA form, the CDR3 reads TGTGCCAGCTCACCACCCCCGGGGGAGACCCAGTACTTC. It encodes CASSPPPGETQYF.